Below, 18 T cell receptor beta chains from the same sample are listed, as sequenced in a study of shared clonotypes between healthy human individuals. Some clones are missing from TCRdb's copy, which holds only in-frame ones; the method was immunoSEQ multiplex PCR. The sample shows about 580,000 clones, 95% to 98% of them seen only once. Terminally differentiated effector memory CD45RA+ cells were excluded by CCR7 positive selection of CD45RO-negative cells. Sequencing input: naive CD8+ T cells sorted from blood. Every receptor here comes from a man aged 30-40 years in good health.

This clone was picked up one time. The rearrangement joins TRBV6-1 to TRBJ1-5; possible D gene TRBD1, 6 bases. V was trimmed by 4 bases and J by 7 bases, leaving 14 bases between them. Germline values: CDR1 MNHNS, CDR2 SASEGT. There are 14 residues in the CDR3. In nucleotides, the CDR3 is TGTGCCAGCAGTGCCTGGGGGGCCGCCCAGCCCCAGCATTTT. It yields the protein CASSAWGAAQPQHF.

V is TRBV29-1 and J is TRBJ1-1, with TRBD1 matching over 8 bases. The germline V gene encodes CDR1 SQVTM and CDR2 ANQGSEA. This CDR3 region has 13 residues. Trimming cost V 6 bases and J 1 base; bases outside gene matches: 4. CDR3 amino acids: CSVDRAGNTEAFF. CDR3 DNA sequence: TGCAGCGTGGACAGGGCCGGGAACACTGAAGCTTTCTTT. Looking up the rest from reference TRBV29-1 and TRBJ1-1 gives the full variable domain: SAVISQKPSRDICQRGTSLTIQCQVDSQVTMMFWYRQQPGQSLTLIATANQGSEATYESGFVIDKFPISRPNLTFSTLTVSNMSPEDSSIYLCSVDRAGNTEAFFGQGTRLTVV.

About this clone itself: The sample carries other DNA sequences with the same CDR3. The CDR3 loop is CASSSTGGNQPQHF. CDR3 nucleotide sequence: TGTGCCAGCAGCTCCACAGGGGGAAATCAGCCCCAGCATTTT. The chain employs TRBV7-9 and TRBJ1-5, with 8 bases identical to TRBD1. Germline lookup yields CDR1 SEHNR and CDR2 FQNEAQ (reference sequence). V shed 4 bases, J shed 4 bases, and the junction held 3 bases outside the gene matches. This CDR3 is 14 amino acids long.

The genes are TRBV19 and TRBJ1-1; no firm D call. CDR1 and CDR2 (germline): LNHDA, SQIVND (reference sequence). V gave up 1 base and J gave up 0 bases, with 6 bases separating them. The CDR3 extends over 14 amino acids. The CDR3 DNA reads TGTGCCAGTAGTATAGTGGGAATGAACACTGAAGCTTTCTTT. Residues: CASSIVGMNTEAFF.

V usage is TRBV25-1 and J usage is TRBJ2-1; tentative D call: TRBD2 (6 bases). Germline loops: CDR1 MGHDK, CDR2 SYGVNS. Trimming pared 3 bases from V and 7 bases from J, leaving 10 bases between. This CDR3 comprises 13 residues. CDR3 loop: CASSESGGNEQFF. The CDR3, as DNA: TGTGCCAGCAGTGAGTCTGGGGGGAATGAGCAGTTCTTC.

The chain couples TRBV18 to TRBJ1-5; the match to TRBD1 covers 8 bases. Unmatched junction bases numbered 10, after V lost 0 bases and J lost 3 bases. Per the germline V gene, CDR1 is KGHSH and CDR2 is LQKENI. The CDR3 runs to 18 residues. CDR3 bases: TGTGCCAGCTCACCACCGCCTAGGACAGGGACCATCAATCAGCCCCAGCATTTT. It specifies CASSPPPRTGTINQPQHF.

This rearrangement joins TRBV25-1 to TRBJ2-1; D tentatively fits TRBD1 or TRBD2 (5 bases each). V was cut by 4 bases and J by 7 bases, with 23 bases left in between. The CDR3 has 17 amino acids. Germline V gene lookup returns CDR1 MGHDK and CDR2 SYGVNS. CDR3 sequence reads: CASSGLGGIGGLNEQFF. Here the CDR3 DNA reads TGTGCCAGCAGTGGACTTGGGGGAATAGGAGGTTTGAATGAGCAGTTCTTC. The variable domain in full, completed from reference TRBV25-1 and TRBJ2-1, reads EADIYQTPRYLVIGTGKKITLECSQTMGHDKMYWYQQDPGMELHLIHYSYGVNSTEKGDLSSESTVSRIRTEHFPLTLESARPSHTSQYLCASSGLGGIGGLNEQFFGPGTRLTVL.

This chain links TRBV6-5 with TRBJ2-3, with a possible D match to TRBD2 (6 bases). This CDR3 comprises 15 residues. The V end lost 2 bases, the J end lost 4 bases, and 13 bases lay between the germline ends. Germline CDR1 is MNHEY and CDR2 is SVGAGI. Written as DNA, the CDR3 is TGTGCCAGCAGTTACGGGTCGGGAGTGGCAGATACGCAGTATTTT. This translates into CASSYGSGVADTQYF.

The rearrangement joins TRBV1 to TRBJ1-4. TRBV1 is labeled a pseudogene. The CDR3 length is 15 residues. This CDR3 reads CTSSQVRGSSEKLFF. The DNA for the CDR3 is TGCACCAGCAGCCAAGTCCGAGGGTCGAGTGAAAAACTGTTTTTT.

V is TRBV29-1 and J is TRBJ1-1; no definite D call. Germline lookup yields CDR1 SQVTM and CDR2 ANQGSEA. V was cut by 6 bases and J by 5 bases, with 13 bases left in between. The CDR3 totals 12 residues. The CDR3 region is CSVGGSGTEAFF. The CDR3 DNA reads TGCAGCGTCGGAGGGTCCGGTACTGAAGCTTTCTTT.

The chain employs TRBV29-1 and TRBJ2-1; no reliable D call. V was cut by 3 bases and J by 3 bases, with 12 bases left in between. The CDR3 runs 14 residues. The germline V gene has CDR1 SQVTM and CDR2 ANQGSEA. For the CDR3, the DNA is TGCAGCGTTGATCCTAACGACGACTACAATGAGCAGTTCTTC. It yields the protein CSVDPNDDYNEQFF.

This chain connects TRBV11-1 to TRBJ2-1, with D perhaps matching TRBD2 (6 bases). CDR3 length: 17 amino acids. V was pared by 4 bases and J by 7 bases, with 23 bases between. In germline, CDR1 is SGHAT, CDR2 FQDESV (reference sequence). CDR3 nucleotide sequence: TGTGCCAGCAGCTCGGGTGGGCAGGGAGGCGTTTCAAATGAGCAGTTCTTC. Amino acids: CASSSGGQGGVSNEQFF.

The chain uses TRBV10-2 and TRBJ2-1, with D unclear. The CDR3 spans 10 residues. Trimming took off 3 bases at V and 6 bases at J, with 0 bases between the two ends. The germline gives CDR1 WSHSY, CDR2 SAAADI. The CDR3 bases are TGCGCCAGCAGTGACAATGAGCAGTTCTTC. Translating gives CASSDNEQFF.

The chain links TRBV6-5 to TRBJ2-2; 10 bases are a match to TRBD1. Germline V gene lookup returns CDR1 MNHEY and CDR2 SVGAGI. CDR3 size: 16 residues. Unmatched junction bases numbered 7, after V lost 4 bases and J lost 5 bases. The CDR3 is CASSWLRTGGTGELFF. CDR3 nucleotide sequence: TGTGCCAGCAGTTGGCTTCGGACAGGGGGTACCGGGGAGCTGTTTTTT.

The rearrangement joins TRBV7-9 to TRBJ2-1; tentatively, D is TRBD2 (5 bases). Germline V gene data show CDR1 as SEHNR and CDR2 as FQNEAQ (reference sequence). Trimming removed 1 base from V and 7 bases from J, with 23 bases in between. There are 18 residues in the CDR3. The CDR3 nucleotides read TGTGCCAGCAGCTTAGAGAGGTTCGGAGGAAAGGGTGTAAATGAGCAGTTCTTC. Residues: CASSLERFGGKGVNEQFF.

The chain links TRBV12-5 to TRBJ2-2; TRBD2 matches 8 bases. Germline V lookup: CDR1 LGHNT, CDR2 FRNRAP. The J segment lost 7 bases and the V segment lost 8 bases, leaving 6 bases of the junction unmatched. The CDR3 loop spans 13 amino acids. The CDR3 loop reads CASQREYHGELFF. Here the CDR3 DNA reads TGTGCTAGTCAGCGGGAGTATCACGGGGAGCTGTTTTTT.

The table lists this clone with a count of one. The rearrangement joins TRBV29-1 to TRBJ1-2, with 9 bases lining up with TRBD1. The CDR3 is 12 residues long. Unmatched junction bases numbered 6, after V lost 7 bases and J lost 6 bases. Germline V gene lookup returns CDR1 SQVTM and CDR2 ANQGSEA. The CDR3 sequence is CSAGDRVDGYTF. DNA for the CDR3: TGCAGCGCAGGGGACAGGGTCGATGGCTACACCTTC. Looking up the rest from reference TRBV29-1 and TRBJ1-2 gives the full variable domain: SAVISQKPSRDICQRGTSLTIQCQVDSQVTMMFWYRQQPGQSLTLIATANQGSEATYESGFVIDKFPISRPNLTFSTLTVSNMSPEDSSIYLCSAGDRVDGYTFGSGTRLTVV.

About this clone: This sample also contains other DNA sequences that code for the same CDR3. This CDR3 is CSVVPPSTEAFF. Here the CDR3 DNA reads TGCAGCGTTGTTCCCCCAAGTACTGAAGCTTTCTTT. The chain has TRBV29-1 and TRBJ1-1, with D uncertain. Germline CDR1 and CDR2: SQVTM and ANQGSEA. V was pared by 4 bases and J by 5 bases, with 11 bases between. CDR3 length equals 12 residues.